A single sample gave rise to the 20 T cell receptor beta chains below, sequenced in a study of T-cell memory formation after mild COVID-19. TCRdb redid the calling of the 5' RACE reads with MiXCR, one entry per CDR3 protein. The data show roughly 250,000 distinct CDR3 sequences, about 16% seen once. Sequenced sample: PBMCs or a T cell subset sorted from them (not recorded which). These receptors originate from a man aged 18-30 years who had mild COVID-19 (a few samples of this study predate the infection). Cell type and time point are not known.

The rearrangement joins TRBV5-1 to TRBJ1-2; no reliable D call. Looked up from germline, CDR1 is SGHRS and CDR2 is YFSETQ. The CDR3 runs 16 residues. Between the trimmed V and J ends, which lost 1 base and 4 bases, there was a span of 17 bases. The CDR3 protein is CASSLMTQASFYGYTF. CDR3 sequence (DNA): TGCGCCAGCAGCTTGATGACCCAGGCGTCGTTCTATGGCTACACCTTC. The variable domain in full, with the rest retrieved from reference TRBV5-1 and TRBJ1-2, is KAGVTQTPRYLIKTRGQQVTLSCSPISGHRSVSWYQQTPGQGLQFLFEYFSETQRNKGNFPGRFSGRQFSNSRSEMNVSTLELGDSALYLCASSLMTQASFYGYTFGSGTRLTVV.

This clonotype was observed at least ten times. V usage is TRBV7-8 and J usage is TRBJ1-1; no clear D. The CDR3 is 14 amino acids. Germline V CDR1 and CDR2: SGHVS, FQNEAQ. V was shortened by 0 bases and J by 2 bases, with 7 bases between the two germline ends. This CDR3 is CASSLAGSNTEAFF. In DNA form, the CDR3 reads TGTGCCAGCAGCTTAGCGGGCAGCAACACTGAAGCTTTCTTT. The full variable domain, with the rest looked up from reference TRBV7-8 and TRBJ1-1, is GAGVSQSPRYKVAKRGQDVALRCDPISGHVSLFWYQQALGQGPEFLTYFQNEAQLDKSGLPSDRFFAERPEGSVSTLKIQRTQQEDSAVYLCASSLAGSNTEAFFGQGTRLTVV.

Many counts were recorded for this clonotype. The chain carries TRBV27 and TRBJ2-5; a weak D match, TRBD2 (6 bases). The CDR3 has 17 amino acids. V was trimmed by 5 bases and J by 3 bases, leaving 22 bases between them. Germline V gives CDR1 MNHEY, CDR2 SMNVEV (reference sequence). In DNA, the CDR3 is TGTGCCAGCAGTCCCCGACGAGGTCTGCGGGAAAAAGAGACCCAGTACTTC. Residues: CASSPRRGLREKETQYF.

The rearrangement links TRBV28 to TRBJ1-5; the match to TRBD1 covers 8 bases. Germline V gene sequence: CDR1 MDHEN, CDR2 SYDVKM. Unmatched junction bases numbered 8, after V lost 11 bases and J lost 2 bases. The CDR3 sequence is 14 residues long. CDR3 nucleotides: TGTGCCGGCTCCCAGGGGGCCGGCAATCAGCCCCAGCATTTT. It is translated as CAGSQGAGNQPQHF. Supplemented by reference TRBV28 and TRBJ1-5, the full variable domain reads DVKVTQSSRYLVKRTGEKVFLECVQDMDHENMFWYRQDPGLGLRLIYFSYDVKMKEKGDIPEGYSVSREKKERFSLILESASTNQTSMYLCAGSQGAGNQPQHFGDGTRLSIL.

The rearrangement joins TRBV9 to TRBJ1-5; 9 positions agree with TRBD1. The length of the CDR3 is 14 residues. Losses at the gene ends were 3 bases for V and 5 bases for J; bases not matched to a gene: 3. The germline gives CDR1 SGDLS, CDR2 YYNGEE. CDR3 loop: CASSDGQGYQPQHF. CDR3 nucleotide sequence: TGTGCCAGCAGCGACGGACAGGGGTATCAGCCCCAGCATTTT.

In this sample, this clonotype turned up a few times. The CDR3 region has the DNA TGTGCCAGCTCACCACCGGGGCCGGGAAACACTGAAGCTTTCTTT. This codes for CASSPPGPGNTEAFF. The chain employs TRBV18 and TRBJ1-1, with D possibly TRBD1 on 5 matching bases. The CDR3 runs 15 residues. Per germline, CDR1 KGHSH and CDR2 LQKENI. Trimming pared 0 bases from V and 2 bases from J, leaving 10 bases between.

The rearrangement joins TRBV7-3 to TRBJ2-3; 9 bases match TRBD1. The J segment lost 3 bases and the V segment lost 6 bases, leaving 4 bases of the junction unmatched. Germline V gives CDR1 SGHTA, CDR2 FQGTGA. This CDR3 contains 14 residues. CDR3 sequence (DNA): TGTGCCAGCAGTCCACAGGGGGCAACAGATACGCAGTATTTT. It translates to CASSPQGATDTQYF.

This clonotype was recorded a few times. The CDR3: CASSKGQPDGWRNQPQHF. Written as DNA, the CDR3 is TGTGCCAGCAGTAAAGGTCAACCCGACGGCTGGAGGAATCAGCCCCAGCATTTT. This sequence joins TRBV6-6 and TRBJ1-5; D is ambiguous. V lost 5 bases, J lost 4 bases, and 24 bases lay in between. The CDR3 has 18 amino acids. The V gene's germline CDR1 is MNHNY and CDR2 SVGAGI (reference sequence).

This clonotype was seen a handful of times. The J gene is TRBJ2-6, the V gene TRBV7-2; tentative D call: TRBD1 (5 bases). Per the germline V gene, CDR1 is SGHTA and CDR2 is FQGNSA. The CDR3 loop spans 15 amino acids. With 5 bases removed from V and 0 bases from J, the gap between germline ends came to 8 bases. The CDR3 DNA is TGTGCCAGCAGCCTAGGGGACTCTGGGGCCAACGTCCTGACTTTC. This translates into CASSLGDSGANVLTF. The full variable domain, completed using reference TRBV7-2 and TRBJ2-6, is GAGVSQSPSNKVTEKGKDVELRCDPISGHTALYWYRQSLGQGLEFLIYFQGNSAPDKSGLPSDRFSAERTGGSVSTLTIQRTQQEDSAVYLCASSLGDSGANVLTFGAGSRLTVL.

The chain recombines TRBV6-2 or TRBV6-3 with TRBJ2-7, with D tentatively TRBD2 (5 bases). The CDR3 covers 14 residues. Per germline, CDR1 MNHEY and CDR2 SVGEGT. With 5 bases removed from V and 2 bases from J, the gap between germline ends came to 13 bases. CDR3 sequence: CASSRDSGAYEQYV. The CDR3 bases are TGTGCCAGCAGTCGAGACTCCGGGGCCTACGAGCAGTACGTC.

There are many counts of this clonotype. The chain is built from TRBV12-3 or TRBV12-4 and TRBJ2-1; TRBD2 matches at 8 bases. The trim removed 3 bases at V and 0 bases at J, leaving 1 base unmatched. The CDR3 consists of 15 residues. The DNA for the CDR3 is TGTGCCAGCAGTTTTACTAGCGGCTCCTACAATGAGCAGTTCTTC. Translating gives CASSFTSGSYNEQFF.

The chain recombines TRBV20-1 with TRBJ1-4; unclear D gene. The CDR3 is made up of 14 amino acids. Germline loops: CDR1 DFQATT, CDR2 SNEGSKA (reference sequence). V was trimmed by 5 bases and J by 6 bases, leaving 16 bases between them. The CDR3: CSAPLLNGDEKLFF. Here the CDR3 DNA reads TGCAGTGCTCCTCTTTTAAATGGGGATGAAAAACTGTTTTTT.

This clonotype was seen more than once but under ten times. The CDR3 DNA sequence: TGCAGTGCTAGAGCCCCGACTAGCCGAGAGACCCAGTACTTC. Protein: CSARAPTSRETQYF. The genes are TRBV20-1 and TRBJ2-5, with TRBD2 matching 7 bases. Germline V lookup: CDR1 DFQATT, CDR2 SNEGSKA (reference sequence). V shed 1 base and J 4 bases; nucleotides not matched to a gene: 6. The CDR3 contains 14 residues.

The genes are TRBV20-1 and TRBJ1-1; no firm D call. The V end lost 3 bases, the J end lost 0 bases, and 8 bases lay between the germline ends. The germline CDR1 and CDR2 sequences are DFQATT and SNEGSKA (reference sequence). The CDR3 is 13 amino acids. CDR3 sequence (DNA): TGCAGTGCTAGCCCTACAATGAACACTGAAGCTTTCTTT. This sequence encodes CSASPTMNTEAFF.

This sequence joins TRBV20-1 and TRBJ2-3; TRBD1 is a possible D gene (5 bases). The ends were cut back, 0 bases at V and 4 bases at J, with 11 bases in the middle. This CDR3 is built from 14 residues. Germline CDR1 reads DFQATT; CDR2 reads SNEGSKA (reference sequence). CDR3 coding DNA: TGCAGTGCTAGAGATTTTCAGGGCGCAGATACGCAGTATTTT. It encodes CSARDFQGADTQYF.

V is TRBV5-1 and J is TRBJ2-3; unclear D gene. CDR1 SGHRS and CDR2 YFSETQ come from the germline V gene. This CDR3 has 15 amino acids. V was shortened by 1 base and J by 0 bases, with 9 bases between the two germline ends. The CDR3 is CASSLKLGSTDTQYF. CDR3 coding DNA: TGCGCCAGCAGCTTGAAGTTAGGAAGCACAGATACGCAGTATTTT.

This rearrangement joins TRBV5-1 to TRBJ1-2; D might be TRBD1 (5 bases). The CDR3 contains 14 residues. Between the trimmed V and J ends, which lost 1 base and 9 bases, there was a span of 16 bases. Germline values: CDR1 SGHRS, CDR2 YFSETQ. The CDR3 sequence: CASSLTSGLMSYTF. The CDR3 DNA follows: TGCGCCAGCAGCTTGACTTCGGGACTTATGAGCTACACCTTC. Supplemented by reference TRBV5-1 and TRBJ1-2, the full variable domain reads KAGVTQTPRYLIKTRGQQVTLSCSPISGHRSVSWYQQTPGQGLQFLFEYFSETQRNKGNFPGRFSGRQFSNSRSEMNVSTLELGDSALYLCASSLTSGLMSYTFGSGTRLTVV.

In this sample, this clonotype turned up a few times. The gene calls are TRBV12-3 or TRBV12-4 and TRBJ1-2; 7 nucleotides match TRBD1. Trimming cost V 1 base and J 5 bases; bases outside gene matches: 4. The CDR3 runs 14 residues. The CDR3 DNA sequence: TGTGCCAGCAGTTTAGGGGACAGAATATATGGCTACACCTTC. Amino acids: CASSLGDRIYGYTF.

This sequence joins TRBV9 and TRBJ1-4; no clear D gene. The V and J ends lost 0 bases and 0 bases respectively, with 9 bases between them. The CDR3 has 16 amino acids. Germline-derived CDR1 and CDR2 are SGDLS and YYNGEE. The DNA of the CDR3 is TGTGCCAGCAGCGTAGGAGTTGCCGCAACTAATGAAAAACTGTTTTTT. Encoded protein: CASSVGVAATNEKLFF.

The rearrangement links TRBV19 to TRBJ2-1; D gene uncertain. This CDR3 has 10 amino acids. Germline values: CDR1 LNHDA, CDR2 SQIVND (reference sequence). V was pared by 8 bases and J by 8 bases, with 7 bases between. For the CDR3, the DNA is TGTGCCAGTGGGTGGCATGAGCAGTTCTTC. Translating gives CASGWHEQFF.